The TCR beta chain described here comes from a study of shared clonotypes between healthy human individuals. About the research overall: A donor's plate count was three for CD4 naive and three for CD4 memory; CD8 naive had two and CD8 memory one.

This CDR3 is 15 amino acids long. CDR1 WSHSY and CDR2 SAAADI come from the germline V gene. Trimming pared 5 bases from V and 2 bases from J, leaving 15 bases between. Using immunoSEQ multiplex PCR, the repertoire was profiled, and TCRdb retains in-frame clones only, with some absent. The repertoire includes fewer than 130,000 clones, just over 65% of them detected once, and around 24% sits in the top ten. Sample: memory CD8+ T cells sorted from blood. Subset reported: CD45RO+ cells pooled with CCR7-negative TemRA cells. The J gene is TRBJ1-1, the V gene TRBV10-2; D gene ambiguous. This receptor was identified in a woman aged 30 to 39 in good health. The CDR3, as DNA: TGCGCCAGCAGTTGGCGGGGTTCCCCCAACACTGAAGCTTTCTTT. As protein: CASSWRGSPNTEAFF.